What follows describes a single T cell receptor (beta chain). Its specificity is not known. This record comes from a study of cytomegalovirus exposure and HLA in healthy donors. Findings and caveats of the study: Productive status was seen about 87% or about 30% of the time for most TCR beta V segments in an earlier analysis. Cytomegalovirus status was reportedly diagnosed by the classifier with high specificity and sensitivity. Rare TCR sequences predominated, though certain public TCRs were found in many donors. Donors were assumed by presence/absence analyses to have roughly uniform sequencing depth.

PCR was performed using 60 Vbeta and 13 Jbeta primers. Here immunoSEQ multiplex PCR was the method, and the copy in TCRdb shows in-frame clones only, minus some. The table lists roughly 57,000 clones, almost 85% of them singletons. The sample comprised PBMCs. The origin of this receptor is a man aged 45 to 65 in good health and CMV-seronegative.

The CDR3 DNA reads as TGCGCCAGCAGTGTGGGGGGGCAGGAGACCCAGTACTTC. Its protein is CASSVGGQETQYF. This chain uses TRBV10-2 with TRBJ2-5; tentative D call: TRBD2 (7 bases). The germline gives CDR1 WSHSY, CDR2 SAAADI. CDR3 size: 13 residues. The ends were cut back, 4 bases at V and 5 bases at J, with 11 bases in the middle.